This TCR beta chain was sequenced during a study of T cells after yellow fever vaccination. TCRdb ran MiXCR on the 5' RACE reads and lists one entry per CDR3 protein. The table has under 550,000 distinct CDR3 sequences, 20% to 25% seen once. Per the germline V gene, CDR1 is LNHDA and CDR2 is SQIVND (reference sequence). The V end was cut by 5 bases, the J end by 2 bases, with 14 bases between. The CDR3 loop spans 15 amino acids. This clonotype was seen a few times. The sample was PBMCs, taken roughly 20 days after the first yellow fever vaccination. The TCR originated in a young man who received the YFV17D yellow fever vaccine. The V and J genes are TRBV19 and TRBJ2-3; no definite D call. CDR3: CASSWSQTNTDTQYF. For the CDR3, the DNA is TGTGCCAGTAGTTGGTCACAGACAAACACAGATACGCAGTATTTT.